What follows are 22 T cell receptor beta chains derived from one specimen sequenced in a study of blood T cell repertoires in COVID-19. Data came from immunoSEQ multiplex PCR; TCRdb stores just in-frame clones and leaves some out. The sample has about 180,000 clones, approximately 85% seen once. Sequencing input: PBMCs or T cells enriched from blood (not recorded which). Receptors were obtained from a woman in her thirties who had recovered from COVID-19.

Written as DNA, the CDR3 is TGTGCCAGCAGTTTCAGAACCTCCTACGAGCAGTACTTC. Residues: CASSFRTSYEQYF. The J gene is TRBJ2-7, the V gene TRBV28; D uncertain. Germline lookup yields CDR1 MDHEN and CDR2 SYDVKM. The CDR3 runs 13 residues. V was trimmed by 3 bases and J by 0 bases, leaving 6 bases between them.

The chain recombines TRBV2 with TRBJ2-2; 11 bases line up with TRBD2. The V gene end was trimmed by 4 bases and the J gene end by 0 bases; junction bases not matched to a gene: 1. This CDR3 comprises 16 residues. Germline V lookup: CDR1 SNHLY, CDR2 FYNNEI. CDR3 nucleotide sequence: TGTGCCAGCAGTGGGACTAGCGGGCCGAACACCGGGGAGCTGTTTTTT. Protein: CASSGTSGPNTGELFF. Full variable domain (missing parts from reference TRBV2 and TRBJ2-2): EPEVTQTPSHQVTQMGQEVILRCVPISNHLYFYWYRQILGQKVEFLVSFYNNEISEKSEIFDDQFSVERPDGSNFTLKIRSTKLEDSAMYFCASSGTSGPNTGELFFGEGSRLTVL.

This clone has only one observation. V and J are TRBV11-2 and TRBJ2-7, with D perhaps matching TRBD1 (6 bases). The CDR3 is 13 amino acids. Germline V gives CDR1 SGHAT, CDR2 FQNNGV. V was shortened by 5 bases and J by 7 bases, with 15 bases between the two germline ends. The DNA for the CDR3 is TGTGCCAGCAGCCCAGTTGGACAGTGGGAGCAGTACTTC. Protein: CASSPVGQWEQYF.

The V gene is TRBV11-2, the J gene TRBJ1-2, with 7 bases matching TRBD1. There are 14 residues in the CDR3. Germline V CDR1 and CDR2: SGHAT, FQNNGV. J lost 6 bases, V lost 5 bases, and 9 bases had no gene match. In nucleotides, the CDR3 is TGTGCCAGCAGCACCATGACAGGGAATAATGGCTACACCTTC. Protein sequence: CASSTMTGNNGYTF.

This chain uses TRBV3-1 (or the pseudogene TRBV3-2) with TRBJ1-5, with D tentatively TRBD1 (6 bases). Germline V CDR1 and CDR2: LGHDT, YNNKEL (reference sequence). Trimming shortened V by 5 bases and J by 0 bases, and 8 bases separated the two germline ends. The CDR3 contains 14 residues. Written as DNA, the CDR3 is TGTGCCAGCAGCGTACAGGGTAGCAATCAGCCCCAGCATTTT. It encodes CASSVQGSNQPQHF.

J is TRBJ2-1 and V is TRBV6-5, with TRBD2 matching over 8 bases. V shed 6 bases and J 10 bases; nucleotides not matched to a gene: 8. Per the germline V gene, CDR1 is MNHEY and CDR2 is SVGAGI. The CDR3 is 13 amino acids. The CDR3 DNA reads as TGTGCCAGCAGGAAATTAACTAGCGGAGAGCAGTTCTTC. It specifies CASRKLTSGEQFF.

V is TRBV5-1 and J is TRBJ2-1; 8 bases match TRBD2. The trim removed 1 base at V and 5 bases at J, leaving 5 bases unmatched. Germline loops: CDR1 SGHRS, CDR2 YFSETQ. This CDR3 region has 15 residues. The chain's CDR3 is CASSLSLAGDNEQFF. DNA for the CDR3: TGCGCCAGCAGCTTGAGCCTAGCGGGCGACAATGAGCAGTTCTTC.

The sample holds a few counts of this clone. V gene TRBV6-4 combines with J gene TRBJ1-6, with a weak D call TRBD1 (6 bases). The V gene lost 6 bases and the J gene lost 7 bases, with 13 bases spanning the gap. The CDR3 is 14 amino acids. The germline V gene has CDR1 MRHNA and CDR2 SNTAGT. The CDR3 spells CASRRQAKNSPLHF. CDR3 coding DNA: TGTGCCAGCAGACGACAGGCGAAAAATTCACCCCTCCACTTT.

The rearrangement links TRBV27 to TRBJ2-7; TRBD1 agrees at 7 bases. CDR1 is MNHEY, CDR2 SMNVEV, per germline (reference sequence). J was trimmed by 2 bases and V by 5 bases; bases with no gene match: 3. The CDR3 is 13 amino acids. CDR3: CASSVGQAYEQYF. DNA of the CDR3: TGTGCCAGCAGTGTAGGACAGGCCTACGAGCAGTACTTC.

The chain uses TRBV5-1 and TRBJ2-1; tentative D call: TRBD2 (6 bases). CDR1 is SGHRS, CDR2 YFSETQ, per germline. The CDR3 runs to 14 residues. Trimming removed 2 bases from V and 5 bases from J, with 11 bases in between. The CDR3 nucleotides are TGCGCCAGCAGCTTAACTAGCCAAAACAATGAGCAGTTCTTC. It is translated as CASSLTSQNNEQFF.

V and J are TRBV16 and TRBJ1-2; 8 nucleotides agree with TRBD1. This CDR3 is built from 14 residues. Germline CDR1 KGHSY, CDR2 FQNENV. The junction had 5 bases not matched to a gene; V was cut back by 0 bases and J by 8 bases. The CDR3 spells CASSQSRTGKGYTF. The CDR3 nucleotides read TGTGCCAGCAGCCAATCAAGGACAGGGAAAGGCTACACCTTC.

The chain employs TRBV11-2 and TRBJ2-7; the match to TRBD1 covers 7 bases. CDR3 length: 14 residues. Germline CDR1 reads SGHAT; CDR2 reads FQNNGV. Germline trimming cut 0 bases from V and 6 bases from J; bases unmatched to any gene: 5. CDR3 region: CASSLEDRVFEQYF. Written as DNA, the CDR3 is TGTGCCAGCAGCTTAGAAGACAGGGTGTTCGAGCAGTACTTC.

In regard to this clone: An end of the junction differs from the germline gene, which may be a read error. This CDR3 reads CASSSGEPGRDF. DNA for the CDR3: TGTGCCAGCAGCTCGGGGGAACCCGGTAGGGATTTT. V usage is TRBV28 and J usage is TRBJ1-5; D possibly corresponds to TRBD1 (5 bases). This CDR3 comprises 12 residues. CDR1 is MDHEN and CDR2 is SYDVKM in the germline V gene. Supplemented by reference TRBV28 and TRBJ1-5, the full variable domain reads DVKVTQSSRYLVKRTGEKVFLECVQDMDHENMFWYRQDPGLGLRLIYFSYDVKMKEKGDIPEGYSVSREKKERFSLILESASTNQTSMYLCASSSGEPGRDFGDGTRLSIL.

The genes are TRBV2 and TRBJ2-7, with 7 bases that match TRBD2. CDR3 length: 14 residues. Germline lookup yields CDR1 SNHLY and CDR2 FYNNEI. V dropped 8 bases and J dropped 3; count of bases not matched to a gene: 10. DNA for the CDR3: TGTGCCAGCCATGGACTAGTCGGGGTCTACGAGCAGTACTTC. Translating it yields CASHGLVGVYEQYF.

The CDR3 DNA is TGTGCCAGCAGCGTATCGGGACAGGGGGCCCCGGGAGAGCAGTTCTTC. Translating it yields CASSVSGQGAPGEQFF. V gene TRBV13 combines with J gene TRBJ2-1; TRBD1 matches at 12 bases. The J segment lost 10 bases and the V segment lost 5 bases, leaving 12 bases of the junction unmatched. From germline, CDR1 is PRHDT and CDR2 FYEKMQ (reference sequence). CDR3 size: 16 residues.

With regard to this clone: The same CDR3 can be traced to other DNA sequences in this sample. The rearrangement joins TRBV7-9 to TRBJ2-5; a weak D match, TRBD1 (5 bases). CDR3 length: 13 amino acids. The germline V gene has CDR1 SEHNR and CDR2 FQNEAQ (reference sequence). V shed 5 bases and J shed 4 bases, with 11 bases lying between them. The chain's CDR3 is CASSRQGGETQYF. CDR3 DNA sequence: TGTGCCAGCAGCCGGCAGGGCGGAGAGACCCAGTACTTC. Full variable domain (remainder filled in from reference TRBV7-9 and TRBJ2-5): DTGVSQNPRHKITKRGQNVTFRCDPISEHNRLYWYRQTLGQGPEFLTYFQNEAQLEKSRLLSDRFSAERPKGSFSTLEIQRTEQGDSAMYLCASSRQGGETQYFGPGTRLLVL.

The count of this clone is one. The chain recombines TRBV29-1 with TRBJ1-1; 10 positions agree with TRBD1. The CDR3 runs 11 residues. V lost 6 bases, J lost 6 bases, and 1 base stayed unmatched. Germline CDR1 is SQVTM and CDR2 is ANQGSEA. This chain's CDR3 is CSVGQGAEAFF. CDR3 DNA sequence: TGCAGCGTAGGACAGGGGGCTGAAGCTTTCTTT.

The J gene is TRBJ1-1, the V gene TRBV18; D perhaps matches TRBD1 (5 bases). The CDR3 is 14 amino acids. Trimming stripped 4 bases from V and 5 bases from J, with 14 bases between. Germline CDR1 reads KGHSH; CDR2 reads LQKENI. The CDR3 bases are TGTGCCAGCTCACTAGACGCAGGGTATACTGAAGCTTTCTTT. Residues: CASSLDAGYTEAFF.

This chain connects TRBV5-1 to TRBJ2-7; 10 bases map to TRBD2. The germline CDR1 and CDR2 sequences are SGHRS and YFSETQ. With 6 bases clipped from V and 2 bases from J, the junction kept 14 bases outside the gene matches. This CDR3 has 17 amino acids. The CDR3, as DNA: TGCGCCAGCAACCTGGCTAGCGGGAGAATAGGAGCCTACGAGCAGTACTTC. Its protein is CASNLASGRIGAYEQYF.

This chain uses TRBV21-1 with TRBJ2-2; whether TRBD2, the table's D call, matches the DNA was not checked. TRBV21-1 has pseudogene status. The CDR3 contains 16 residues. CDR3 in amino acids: CASSKGTSLNTGELFF. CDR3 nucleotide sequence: TGTGCCAGCAGCAAAGGGACTAGCTTGAACACCGGGGAGCTGTTTTTT.

CDR3 coding DNA: TGTGCCAGCAGCGCTATGGGACTAGCGGGAGAGTTCTCCTACGAGCAGTACTTC. It translates to CASSAMGLAGEFSYEQYF. V and J are TRBV27 and TRBJ2-7; TRBD2 agrees at 14 bases. This CDR3 has 18 amino acids. Per germline, CDR1 MNHEY and CDR2 SMNVEV (reference sequence). V was clipped by 6 bases and J by 0 bases; unmatched bases: 10.

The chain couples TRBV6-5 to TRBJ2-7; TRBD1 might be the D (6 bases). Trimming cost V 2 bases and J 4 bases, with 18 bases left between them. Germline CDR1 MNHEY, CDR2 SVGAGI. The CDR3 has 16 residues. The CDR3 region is CASSYGDTRGWYEQYF. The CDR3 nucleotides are TGTGCCAGCAGTTACGGGGACACCCGAGGTTGGTACGAGCAGTACTTC.